The 9 T cell receptor beta chains in this list originate from one sample, sequenced in a study of PD-L1 blockade in urothelial cancer. Generated by immunoSEQ multiplex PCR, the TCRdb table keeps only in-frame clones and is missing some. The profile shows tens of thousands of clones, 91% of them singletons. This sample's time point: peripheral blood 6 weeks after treatment start. This material consisted of PBMCs, taken around atezolizumab (anti-PD-L1) treatment. These receptors originate from a woman aged 60-70 years with urothelial cancer.

This chain uses TRBV21-1 with TRBJ2-3; the table's D call of TRBD2 was not tested on the DNA. TRBV21-1 is a pseudogene. The CDR3 has 13 residues. This CDR3 reads CASNPKAQDTQYF. The CDR3, as DNA: TGTGCCAGCAACCCGAAAGCCCAAGATACGCAGTATTTT.

The chain employs TRBV28 and TRBJ2-7; 7 bases fit TRBD2. The CDR3 extends over 15 amino acids. The V gene end was trimmed by 2 bases and the J gene end by 0 bases; junction bases not matched to a gene: 4. The germline V gene has CDR1 MDHEN and CDR2 SYDVKM. The DNA for the CDR3 is TGTGCCAGCAGTTTAAGCGGGATCAGCTCCTACGAGCAGTACTTC. It encodes CASSLSGISSYEQYF.

CDR3 protein: CASSIARQETQYF. For the CDR3, the DNA is TGTGCCAGTAGTATAGCCAGACAAGAGACCCAGTACTTC. The chain couples TRBV19 to TRBJ2-5; D gene ambiguous. The CDR3 runs to 13 residues. Per the germline V gene, CDR1 is LNHDA and CDR2 is SQIVND (reference sequence). Trimming took 1 base from V and 2 from J, leaving 5 bases between them.

J is TRBJ2-3 and V is TRBV14; tentatively, D is TRBD2 (5 bases). Looked up from germline, CDR1 is SGHDN and CDR2 is FVKESK. This CDR3 is 14 amino acids long. Trimming took off 0 bases at V and 8 bases at J, with 12 bases between the two ends. CDR3 residues: CASSQERAAPTQYF. DNA for the CDR3: TGTGCCAGCAGCCAAGAGAGGGCGGCCCCTACGCAGTATTTT.

The chain combines TRBV7-2 with TRBJ1-3, with TRBD1 identical over 11 bases. The germline gives CDR1 SGHTA, CDR2 FQGNSA. The J segment lost 4 bases and the V segment lost 5 bases, leaving 4 bases of the junction unmatched. The CDR3 sequence is 15 residues long. As DNA, the CDR3 is TGTGCCAGCAGCCCGTGGACAGGGGGCGGAAACACCATATATTTT. Translation gives CASSPWTGGGNTIYF.

The chain has TRBV5-1 and TRBJ2-5; TRBD2 aligns across 7 bases. From germline, CDR1 is SGHRS and CDR2 YFSETQ. Trimming cost V 1 base and J 5 bases; bases outside gene matches: 11. The CDR3 extends over 16 amino acids. CDR3 sequence reads: CASSLIGGSGRETQYF. The CDR3 DNA follows: TGCGCCAGCAGCTTGATTGGCGGGAGCGGCAGGGAGACCCAGTACTTC.

The chain has TRBV5-1 and TRBJ1-1; D possibly corresponds to TRBD1 (6 bases). The CDR3 covers 13 residues. From germline, CDR1 is SGHRS and CDR2 YFSETQ. V lost 2 bases, J lost 3 bases, and 8 bases lay in between. CDR3 amino acids: CASSFNRDTEAFF. CDR3 in DNA: TGCGCCAGCAGCTTTAACAGGGACACTGAAGCTTTCTTT.

A single count supports this clone. V and J are TRBV10-3 and TRBJ2-7; the D gene is possibly TRBD1 (5 bases). This CDR3 has 16 residues. CDR1 ENHRY and CDR2 SYGVKD come from the germline V gene. Between the trimmed V and J ends, which lost 4 bases and 0 bases, there was a span of 16 bases. The CDR3 sequence: CAISGTGPLSSYEQYF. CDR3 DNA: TGTGCCATCAGTGGTACAGGCCCCCTTTCCTCCTACGAGCAGTACTTC.

The chain couples TRBV19 to TRBJ2-1, with 10 bases that match TRBD2. The CDR3 has 16 residues. Germline lookup yields CDR1 LNHDA and CDR2 SQIVND (reference sequence). V lost 4 bases, J lost 9 bases, and 12 bases stayed unmatched. DNA of the CDR3: TGTGCCAGTAGTAGAAGCGGGGGGGCCCAATTTGGTGAGCAGTTCTTC. Its protein product is CASSRSGGAQFGEQFF.